This TCR beta chain is from a study of CD8 T cells in Susac syndrome. Study details: Among sequenced Susac syndrome patients, 5 or 6 had active disease and roughly eight were in remission.

RNA totalling about 0.5 to 1 ug underwent reverse transcription with random hexamers. TCRdb analysed the immunoSEQ multiplex PCR reads with MiXCR anew, one entry per CDR3 protein. Of more than 150,000 distinct CDR3 sequences detected, more than 85% appear once; the ten largest clones hold approximately 0.16%. This clonotype was found once. There are 12 residues in the CDR3. The germline V gene has CDR1 SNHLY and CDR2 FYNNEI. The ends were cut back, 7 bases at V and 6 bases at J, with 12 bases in the middle. The receptor was isolated from a human donor with Susac syndrome. The chain carries TRBV2 and TRBJ1-2, with D perhaps TRBD1 (5 bases). The sequenced sample consisted of CD8+ T cells from PBMCs. The CDR3 here is CASKRGEDGYTF. Written as DNA, the CDR3 is TGTGCCAGCAAAAGGGGAGAGGATGGCTACACCTTC.